This paragraph reports one TCR beta chain. Its specificity is unknown. The V end lost 0 bases, the J end lost 3 bases, and 6 bases lay between the germline ends. Per the germline V gene, CDR1 is SGDLS and CDR2 is YYNGEE. The CDR3 sequence is 13 residues long. The data stem from a study of PD-1 blockade in classical Hodgkin lymphoma. The protocol was immunoSEQ multiplex PCR, while the TCRdb copy is restricted to in-frame clones and leaves out a portion. The sample includes some 34,000 clones, approximately 70% of them seen just once. Time point described: cycle 4 day 1 (C4D1), after more than five weeks of nivolumab. Each patient experienced a relapse that followed autologous stem cell transplantation, and brentuximab vedotin exposure varied. Complete response, partial response or progressive disease were the best responses. Points from the study as a whole: When nivolumab was started under 1 year after ASCT, patients were excluded. At C4D1, TCR diversity had climbed significantly for CD4+ cells, though not for CD8+ cells.

The V gene is TRBV9, the J gene TRBJ1-2; tentatively, D is TRBD1 (5 bases). The input for sequencing was peripheral blood mononuclear cells (PBMCs), taken before the fourth cycle of nivolumab. This receptor was obtained from a human donor with classical Hodgkin lymphoma. The CDR3 reads CASSVEGYYGYTF. Written as DNA, the CDR3 is TGTGCCAGCAGCGTAGAGGGGTACTATGGCTACACCTTC.